This T cell receptor beta chain came from a study of blood T cells in healthy people across ages (dated by TCRdb to about 2015). For the study in its entirety: In model experiments, roughly one uniquely barcoded TCR beta cDNA molecule per two T cells was captured by template switching. The study measured age-related changes in TCR beta repertoire diversity using deep sequencing normalized with unique cDNA molecular identifiers. Four age groups were formed from the donors: young (average approximately 17 years), middle-aged (approximately 42), aged (roughly 58) and long-lived (approximately 80). For two donors (one aged 18 to 29 and one aged 80 or older), the study analyzed two additional independent replicas of 1 million unique cDNA reads from the same blood draw.

Here is what the overall study found, with its caveats: A strong correlation was found between observed TCR beta diversity and the percentage of naive T cells measured by flow cytometry. Estimates of total diversity based on one million sequenced T cells were regarded as lower bounds and as underestimates. Because donor CMV infection status was unknown, age-related changes in expanded clonotypes were potentially confounded. Conclusive comparison of naive and antigen-experienced compartments was prevented by the profiling of bulk unsorted PBMCs. As age increased, observed TCR beta diversity per million T cells dropped in a roughly linear way, and a significant reduction was already evident by age roughly 36. The long-lived group showed more naive CD4+ T cells, fewer expanded clones and increased TCR diversity than the aged group, suggesting age selection.

Systemically healthy Caucasian individuals from Russia, approximately 39 in total and aged roughly 6 to 95 years, were included as donors. Each donor gave 8 to 10 milliliters of peripheral blood, collected into EDTA-treated Vacutainer tubes. Ficoll-Paque density-gradient centrifugation was used to isolate PBMCs, with at least 6 million per sample. Trizol reagent was used to extract total RNA from PBMCs, with at least 5 micrograms per sample. For every donor, an aliquot of PBMCs went through flow cytometry to measure the percentages of naive CD45RAhigh/CD27high T cells. From cysteine to phenylalanine, the CDR3 is 13 amino acids long. Here the CDR3 DNA is all that survives: 39 bases in frame from base 1. V and J lose 0 bases and 4 bases, and a span of 4 bases separates them. CDR1 is given as MGHRA and CDR2 as YSYEKL, both from the germline V gene. Comments on this clonotype: Its antigen is still unknown. No quality values exist for individual bases; no much larger clone is one base distant.

Library prep was done by 5' RACE. Sequencing was carried out with an Illumina HiSeq 2500. A second PCR of roughly 7 to 12 cycles was run with a J-beta primer mix and a sample-barcoded 5' primer. A template-switch 5' adaptor carrying 12 random nucleotides introduced a unique molecular identifier onto each TCR beta cDNA molecule. At least 2.5 million CDR3-containing paired-end reads were obtained from each sample. First-strand cDNA was synthesized from all RNA with the Mint cDNA synthesis kit, primed by a TRBC-specific oligonucleotide. Following uracil-DNA glycosylase treatment, a first 18-cycle PCR with universal primers M1SS and BC2_uni_R was performed on all cDNA. The source study handled its data this way. Each sample was normalized by randomly selecting 1 million high-quality reads, each carrying a distinct molecular identifier. Reads with shared molecular identifiers were discarded instead of being binned into consensus sequences. MiTCR, with a Q25 quality threshold and the strictest error-elimination algorithm, was used for CDR3 identification, clonotype clustering and error correction. A nonparametric unseen species model with Euler transformation was used to estimate lower-bound total TCR beta diversity. The raw public data were reprocessed by TCRdb itself: fastp quality trimming at Q25, MiXCR clonotype calling, in-frame beta chains only. Merged by CDR3 protein, the rows form single entries marked with the most common genes and DNA. The V and J calls and clone size are TCRdb's, not the authors'. A total of roughly 550,000 distinct CDR3 sequences appear in this sample, less than 25% of them only once. The top ten hold approximately 10% of the sample.

The sample was also linked to a second study, of T cells of mothers and their children. Looking at the second paper: Nine systemically healthy Caucasian individuals served as donors, namely three mothers together with their six children. cDNA synthesis used all of the extracted RNA, with roughly 1.6 ug of RNA in each 15 ul reaction. Sample barcodes and 2-4 random nucleotides were added via the M1S primer in the second PCR. More than 8.5 million TCR beta CDR3 reads were obtained from each mother, and millions of reads were obtained from each child. Thymic selection similarly shapes TCR recombination output in related and unrelated pairs, with minor effect from inherited differences. Normalized repertoire overlap was always slightly but never significantly higher in related than unrelated mother-child pairs. No persistent microchimeric T cell clones were found, with a detection sensitivity of roughly 99 clones per million clonotypes. Deep NGS was used in the study to compare the TCR beta repertoires of mothers and children and to look for features that separate related mother-child pairs from unrelated individuals. The mean age was around 40 +/- 4 years for the mothers and roughly 10 +/- 4 years for the children. Libraries were sequenced on Illumina HiSeq 2000 with 100+100 nt paired-end reads after adapter ligation with NEBNext reagents. To prevent cross-contamination, the mother and child libraries were prepared one month apart and sequenced in separate runs. Each donor had between roughly 450,000 and 2,100,000 distinct TCR beta clonotypes identified. Naive TCR beta clonotypes were estimated from low-frequency clonotypes matched to each donor's FACS-determined naive share, without sorting.

The sequence derives from a boy under 18 in good health. The chain is made from TRBV4-1 and TRBJ1-3, with no confidently assigned D gene. The specimen was blood. The CDR3 has the sequence CASSQDVGNTIYF. The DNA sequence is as follows: TGCGCCAGCAGCCAAGATGTAGGAAACACCATATATTTT.